These T cell receptor beta chains were read from a single sample in a study of shared clonotypes between healthy human individuals. Data came from immunoSEQ multiplex PCR; TCRdb stores just in-frame clones and leaves some out. The sample consists of under 600,000 clones, almost 97% of them appearing once. Sequenced sample: naive CD4+ T cells sorted from blood. The receptors derive from a woman in her twenties or thirties in good health. CDR3s include the opening cysteine and the closing phenylalanine or tryptophan. A D gene is named only where the DNA matches it firmly. Only some rows state a clone size, as once, few, many or a class for expanded clones.

J gene	D gene	clone size	V gene	CDR3 protein	CDR3 DNA
TRBJ2-7	TRBD2	.	TRBV7-2	CASSLAGLAGWEQYF	TGTGCCAGCAGCTTAGCGGGACTAGCGGGATGGGAGCAGTACTTC
TRBJ1-1	TRBD1	few	TRBV9	CASSVQGGTEAFF	TGTGCCAGCAGCGTGCAGGGGGGGACTGAAGCTTTCTTT
TRBJ1-1	.	few	TRBV30	CAWTAQQRTEAFF	TGTGCCTGGACCGCCCAACAGAGAACTGAAGCTTTCTTT
TRBJ2-1	TRBD2	.	TRBV25-1	CASSEPPGLAGSNEQFF	TGTGCCAGCAGTGAACCCCCGGGACTAGCGGGCTCGAATGAGCAGTTCTTC
TRBJ2-2	TRBD1	.	TRBV7-9	CASSSGTGKGTGELFF	TGTGCCAGCAGCAGCGGGACAGGGAAAGGGACCGGGGAGCTGTTTTTT
TRBJ1-2	TRBD1	once	TRBV28	CASSLALGQAAYGYTF	TGTGCCAGCAGCCTGGCCCTTGGACAGGCCGCCTATGGCTACACCTTC
TRBJ2-3	.	.	TRBV4-2	CASSQARAVDTDTQYF	TGTGCCAGCAGCCAAGCGCGCGCGGTCGACACAGATACGCAGTATTTT
TRBJ2-1	TRBD2	.	TRBV10-1	CASSESLSSGRDEQFF	TGCGCCAGCAGTGAGTCGTTGTCTAGCGGGAGAGATGAGCAGTTCTTC
TRBJ1-2	.	once	TRBV15	CATSRDRGGIYGYTF	TGTGCCACCAGCAGAGATCGGGGGGGAATCTATGGCTACACCTTC
TRBJ2-1	TRBD2	.	TRBV7-3	CASSIGTSGKSSYNEQFF	TGTGCCAGCAGCATTGGGACTAGCGGAAAGAGCTCCTACAATGAGCAGTTCTTC
TRBJ1-4	TRBD1	.	TRBV10-2	CAARRGTGVETNEKLFF	TGCGCCGCAAGGAGGGGAACAGGGGTGGAGACTAATGAAAAACTGTTTTTT
TRBJ2-7	TRBD2	.	TRBV28	CASSIAGAAYEQYF	TGTGCCAGCAGTATTGCGGGAGCTGCCTACGAGCAGTACTTC
TRBJ2-2	.	.	TRBV11-3	CASSLVQGAGELFF	TGTGCCAGCAGCTTAGTCCAAGGAGCCGGGGAGCTGTTTTTT
TRBJ1-2	.	.	TRBV27	CASSLRGEKGPPNYGYTF	TGTGCCAGCAGTTTAAGGGGCGAAAAGGGGCCCCCTAACTATGGCTACACCTTC
TRBJ2-7	TRBD1	.	TRBV7-9	CASSPTGGEQYF	TGTGCCAGCAGCCCCACAGGGGGCGAGCAGTACTTC
TRBJ2-1	.	.	TRBV29-1	CSGCHFDSYNEQFF	TGCAGCGGGTGCCACTTCGACAGCTACAATGAGCAGTTCTTC
TRBJ2-2	TRBD2	.	TRBV4-2	CASSPRVAGNTGELFF	TGTGCCAGCAGCCCGCGGGTAGCGGGGAACACCGGGGAGCTGTTTTTT
TRBJ2-5	TRBD1	.	TRBV27	CASSSLGTGGRETQYF	TGTGCCAGCAGTTCCCTCGGGACAGGGGGTAGGGAGACCCAGTACTTC
TRBJ2-3	TRBD1	.	TRBV28	CASSTRDRYTDTQYF	TGTGCCAGCAGTACCCGGGACAGATACACAGATACGCAGTATTTT
TRBJ1-3	.	once	TRBV7-3	CASSLDGQSSGNTIYF	TGTGCCAGCAGCTTGGATGGACAGTCCTCTGGAAACACCATATATTTT
TRBJ2-5	.	.	TRBV2	CASSEALQYF	TGTGCCAGCAGTGAAGCCCTCCAGTACTTC
TRBJ2-1	TRBD2	.	TRBV5-1	CASSLLAESYNEQFF	TGCGCCAGCAGCCTCCTAGCGGAATCCTACAATGAGCAGTTCTTC
TRBJ2-1	TRBD1	.	TRBV18	CASSLGQVNEQFF	TGTGCCAGCTCACTGGGACAGGTAAATGAGCAGTTCTTC
TRBJ2-1	TRBD2	.	TRBV6-1	CASRGWAGVHNEQFF	TGTGCCAGCAGGGGCTGGGCGGGAGTACACAATGAGCAGTTCTTC
TRBJ2-1	.	.	TRBV19	CASSSRGTETYNEQFF	TGTGCCAGTAGTTCCAGAGGGACGGAAACCTACAATGAGCAGTTCTTC
TRBJ1-2	TRBD1	.	TRBV28	CASRGQGIYGYTF	TGTGCCAGCAGAGGACAGGGGATCTATGGCTACACCTTC
TRBJ2-7	.	.	TRBV6-1	CASSGDLTVREQYF	TGTGCCAGCAGCGGAGACTTGACTGTTCGCGAGCAGTACTTC
TRBJ2-1	TRBD1	.	TRBV2	CASRQGSNNEQFF	TGTGCCAGTAGACAGGGTTCTAACAATGAGCAGTTCTTC
TRBJ2-2	.	.	TRBV7-2	CASSFQGGFVANTGELFF	TGTGCCAGCAGCTTTCAGGGCGGGTTCGTCGCGAACACCGGGGAGCTGTTTTTT
TRBJ1-1	.	few	TRBV18	CASSPYAGTEAFF	TGTGCCAGCTCACCATACGCTGGCACTGAAGCTTTCTTT
TRBJ1-1	.	.	TRBV19	CASSIALNTEAFF	TGTGCCAGTAGTATTGCACTGAACACTGAAGCTTTCTTT
TRBJ2-7	TRBD2	.	TRBV15	CATSFGLAYEQYF	TGTGCCACGAGCTTCGGACTAGCCTACGAGCAGTACTTC
TRBJ2-5	.	few	TRBV7-8	CASSLNREETQYF	TGTGCCAGCAGCTTAAACAGGGAAGAGACCCAGTACTTC
TRBJ2-3	TRBD2	.	TRBV28	CASSSGTNSNTQYF	TGTGCCAGCAGCTCCGGGACTAACTCCAATACGCAGTATTTT
TRBJ2-3	.	.	TRBV29-1	CSVDAPIGQYF	TGCAGCGTAGATGCCCCCATAGGCCAGTATTTT
TRBJ1-1	.	once	TRBV6-5	CASSWGMNTEAFF	TGTGCCAGCAGTTGGGGGATGAACACTGAAGCTTTCTTT
TRBJ2-2	.	.	TRBV6-9	CASPGWKTQGVRTGELFF	TGTGCCAGCCCGGGATGGAAGACTCAGGGAGTTCGCACCGGGGAGCTGTTTTTT
TRBJ2-3	.	.	TRBV7-7	CASSRQDTDTQYF	TGTGCCAGCAGCCGACAGGACACAGATACGCAGTATTTT
TRBJ2-7	.	.	TRBV6-5	CASSYPRPTGYEQYF	TGTGCCAGCAGTTACCCACGCCCGACGGGCTACGAGCAGTACTTC
TRBJ1-4	.	.	TRBV25-1	CASSATGQPNEKLFF	TGTGCCAGCAGTGCTACAGGGCAGCCTAATGAAAAACTGTTTTTT
TRBJ2-1	TRBD2	.	TRBV27	CASRGAGSYNEQFF	TGTGCCAGCAGGGGAGCGGGGTCCTACAATGAGCAGTTCTTC
TRBJ1-1	.	.	TRBV4-1	CASSHPGQSGAQAFF	TGCGCCAGCAGCCATCCCGGACAGTCGGGGGCCCAAGCTTTCTTT
TRBJ2-7	.	.	TRBV7-9	CASSFTRELQYF	TGTGCCAGCAGCTTTACACGGGAATTGCAGTACTTC
TRBJ1-4	.	.	TRBV9	CASSGGAQRGEKLFF	TGTGCCAGCAGCGGGGGGGCTCAGCGTGGTGAAAAACTGTTTTTT
TRBJ2-1	TRBD2	.	TRBV9	CASSGWTSGFNEQFF	TGTGCCAGCAGCGGATGGACTAGCGGATTCAATGAGCAGTTCTTC
TRBJ1-2	TRBD1	.	TRBV18	CASSPQGTGVYGYTF	TGTGCCAGCTCACCACAAGGGACAGGGGTTTATGGCTACACCTTC
TRBJ2-3	.	.	TRBV15	CATSREAPGPDTQYF	TGTGCCACCAGCAGAGAGGCGCCGGGCCCAGATACGCAGTATTTT
TRBJ2-7	TRBD2	.	TRBV11-2	CASSTQLAEGLEQYF	TGTGCCAGCAGCACACAACTAGCGGAGGGGCTGGAGCAGTACTTC
TRBJ1-6	.	.	TRBV2	CASTLIGQMYNSPLHF	TGTGCCAGCACCCTCATAGGACAGATGTATAATTCACCCCTCCACTTT
TRBJ2-3	.	.	TRBV7-3	CASSPTGQGSTDTQYF	TGTGCCAGCAGCCCCACTGGGCAGGGTAGCACAGATACGCAGTATTTT
TRBJ2-1	.	.	TRBV10-2	CASSELSNNEQFF	TGCGCCAGCAGTGAGTTGAGTAACAATGAGCAGTTCTTC
TRBJ2-7	.	.	TRBV29-1	CSFYPPLYALYEQYF	TGCAGCTTCTACCCCCCTCTCTACGCTCTGTACGAGCAGTACTTC
TRBJ2-3	TRBD1	.	TRBV7-9	CASSLGQGAFNTDTQYF	TGTGCCAGCAGCTTAGGCCAGGGGGCTTTTAACACAGATACGCAGTATTTT
TRBJ1-3	TRBD1	.	TRBV10-3	CAIRGTGFSGNTIYF	TGTGCCATCCGAGGGACAGGGTTTTCAGGAAACACCATATATTTT